These 31 T cell receptor beta chains were sequenced from one sample in a study of cytomegalovirus exposure and HLA in healthy donors. PCR amplification relied on 60 Vbeta primers (plus 13 Jbeta primers). Repertoires were generated with immunoSEQ multiplex PCR, while TCRdb's copy carries only in-frame clones and drops some. The sample holds some 130,000 clones, roughly 84% seen once. Specimen: PBMCs. These TCRs come from a man in his fifties in good health and CMV-seronegative.

V and J are TRBV5-1 and TRBJ1-2; the match to TRBD1 covers 10 bases. CDR1 and CDR2 (germline): SGHRS, YFSETQ. Trimming removed 4 bases from V and 3 bases from J; junction bases left unmatched: 9. The CDR3 contains 16 residues. Here the CDR3 reads CASSPSGTGVYYGYTF. Written as DNA, the CDR3 is TGCGCCAGCAGCCCGTCCGGGACAGGGGTGTACTATGGCTACACCTTC.

The V and J genes are TRBV19 and TRBJ1-5; tentative D call: TRBD1 (5 bases). The CDR3 sequence is 15 residues long. V lost 0 bases and J 3 bases, leaving 9 bases between the germline ends. Germline CDR1 is LNHDA and CDR2 is SQIVND (reference sequence). CDR3 sequence reads: CASSIDQGLNQPQHF. For the CDR3, the DNA is TGTGCCAGTAGTATAGACCAGGGCCTCAATCAGCCCCAGCATTTT.

V gene TRBV5-6 combines with J gene TRBJ2-2; 8 nucleotides match TRBD1. V shed 1 base, J shed 9 bases, and the junction held 5 bases outside the gene matches. Looked up from germline, CDR1 is SGHDT and CDR2 is YYEEEE. CDR3 size: 14 residues. CDR3 in amino acids: CASSLWQGARELFF. In DNA, the CDR3 is TGTGCCAGCAGCTTGTGGCAGGGGGCGAGGGAGCTGTTTTTT.

The gene calls are TRBV27 and TRBJ2-7; no firm D call. Germline assignment: CDR1 MNHEY and CDR2 SMNVEV (reference sequence). The CDR3 consists of 15 residues. Trimming cost V 0 bases and J 4 bases, with 13 bases left between them. The CDR3 nucleotides read TGTGCCAGCAGTTTATCGTCGGGTGCCGCGTACGAGCAGTACTTC. This gives the protein CASSLSSGAAYEQYF.

The chain carries TRBV7-3 and TRBJ2-2; 8 bases map to TRBD1. V shed 5 bases and J 7 bases; nucleotides not matched to a gene: 9. CDR1 is SGHTA, CDR2 FQGTGA, per germline. The CDR3 has 15 residues. The CDR3 is CASSKNRGINGELFF. CDR3 nucleotides: TGTGCCAGCAGCAAAAACAGGGGGATAAACGGGGAGCTGTTTTTT.

The gene calls are TRBV4-2 and TRBJ1-2, with 12 positions matching TRBD1. Trimming removed 0 bases from V and 6 bases from J; junction bases left unmatched: 2. Looked up from germline, CDR1 is LGHNA and CDR2 is YNFKEQ. The CDR3 covers 15 residues. CDR3 amino acids: CASSQEGTGGDGYTF. The CDR3, as DNA: TGTGCCAGCAGCCAAGAGGGGACAGGGGGCGATGGCTACACCTTC.

The J gene is TRBJ2-5, the V gene TRBV30; TRBD1 matches 7 bases. CDR3 size: 15 residues. Germline CDR1 is GTSNPN and CDR2 is SVGIG (reference sequence). V dropped 3 bases and J dropped 5; count of bases not matched to a gene: 12. CDR3 DNA: TGTGCCTGGAGCACAGGGGCTGGTTCGTCGGAGACCCAGTACTTC. Its protein product is CAWSTGAGSSETQYF.

This sequence joins TRBV6-1 and TRBJ1-1; weak D call: TRBD1 (6 bases). Germline assignment: CDR1 MNHNS and CDR2 SASEGT. The CDR3 sequence is 14 residues long. V shed 6 bases and J shed 4 bases, with 15 bases lying between them. The CDR3: CASSFPGEGTEAFF. CDR3 coding DNA: TGTGCCAGCAGCTTCCCAGGGGAGGGCACTGAAGCTTTCTTT.

This clone has just a few counts. The chain has TRBV2 and TRBJ2-7; D unclear. The CDR3 length is 14 residues. Germline V CDR1 and CDR2: SNHLY, FYNNEI. V dropped 0 bases and J dropped 3 bases, with 9 bases sitting between them. CDR3 sequence: CASSEAGPFYEQYF. CDR3 sequence (DNA): TGTGCCAGCAGTGAAGCGGGCCCGTTCTACGAGCAGTACTTC.

This chain uses TRBV30 with TRBJ1-6, with D uncertain. Germline CDR1 is GTSNPN and CDR2 is SVGIG (reference sequence). The CDR3 consists of 14 residues. V lost 3 bases and J lost 0, with 6 bases in between. The DNA of the CDR3 is TGTGCCTGGAGCCTGAGCTCCTATAATTCACCCCTCCACTTT. Residues: CAWSLSSYNSPLHF. Filled out from reference TRBV30 and TRBJ1-6, the complete variable domain reads SQTIHQWPATLVQPVGSPLSLECTVEGTSNPNLYWYRQAAGRGLQLLFYSVGIGQISSEVPQNLSASRPQDRQFILSSKKLLLSDSGFYLCAWSLSSYNSPLHFGNGTRLTVT.

The chain employs TRBV18 and TRBJ2-7, with 9 bases fitting TRBD2. V lost 3 bases to trimming and J lost 6 bases; unmatched junction nucleotides: 3. Germline V gene lookup returns CDR1 KGHSH and CDR2 LQKENI. CDR3 length: 13 residues. In DNA, the CDR3 is TGTGCCAGCTCACCGGGGACTAGCCTCGAGCAGTACTTC. Translating it yields CASSPGTSLEQYF.

V is TRBV7-3 and J is TRBJ2-1; D unresolved. The CDR3 spans 13 residues. Germline loops: CDR1 SGHTA, CDR2 FQGTGA. Trimming shortened V by 0 bases and J by 7 bases, and 7 bases separated the two germline ends. The CDR3 DNA reads TGTGCCAGCAGCTTAACCCATGTTAATGAGCAGTTCTTC. It yields the protein CASSLTHVNEQFF.

Concerning this clone itself: One end of the junction is discordant with germline, which a read error may explain. The chain uses TRBV7-7 and TRBJ1-4; 8 bases map to TRBD1. The CDR3 is made up of 15 amino acids. Germline V lookup: CDR1 SSHAT, CDR2 FNYEAQ (reference sequence). The CDR3 sequence is CASSPGTGVNEKLFF. DNA for the CDR3: TGTGCTAGCAGCCCCGGGACAGGAGTTAATGAAAAACTGTTTTTT.

Only a few counts were recorded for this clone. The same CDR3 is also encoded by other DNA sequences in this sample. The chain recombines TRBV10-1 with TRBJ1-6; 7 positions agree with TRBD1. This CDR3 is built from 13 residues. Germline V gives CDR1 WNHNN, CDR2 SYGVQD (reference sequence). V lost 5 bases, J lost 5 bases, and 0 bases stayed unmatched. The CDR3 reads CASSTGDNSPLHF. The CDR3 DNA sequence: TGCGCCAGCAGTACAGGGGATAATTCACCCCTCCACTTT.

Only one count was recorded for this clone. The chain has TRBV6-8 and TRBJ2-4; no clear D. CDR1 is MNHGY and CDR2 is SAAAGT in the germline V gene. V was shortened by 2 bases and J by 10 bases, with 24 bases between the two germline ends. The length of the CDR3 is 17 residues. The CDR3 is CASSYPLPVEPLFIQYF. In nucleotides, the CDR3 is TGTGCCAGCAGTTACCCCCTCCCCGTAGAACCCCTTTTTATTCAGTACTTC.

V and J are TRBV5-3 and TRBJ1-2, with D unresolved. TRBV5-3 is an open reading frame whose function is uncertain. The CDR3 is made up of 13 amino acids. V was shortened by 4 bases and J by 3 bases, with 10 bases between the two germline ends. The DNA for the CDR3 is TGTGCCAGAAGCGTAAGCCCTTACTATGGCTACACCTTC. Residues: CARSVSPYYGYTF.

This chain joins TRBV6-5 and TRBJ2-3; the match to TRBD1 covers 9 bases. Germline CDR1 MNHEY, CDR2 SVGAGI. V was pared by 4 bases and J by 11 bases, with 4 bases of the junction left unmatched. There are 12 residues in the CDR3. This CDR3 reads CASSSTGGGQYF. DNA of the CDR3: TGTGCCAGCAGTTCCACAGGGGGCGGGCAGTATTTT.

The chain couples TRBV18 to TRBJ2-3, with D possibly matching TRBD2 (6 bases). Trimming removed 3 bases at V and 2 bases at J, with 12 bases between. Germline loops: CDR1 KGHSH, CDR2 LQKENI. This CDR3 has 15 residues. The CDR3 coding sequence is TGTGCCAGCTCACCGGTGGCGGGGCACACAGATACGCAGTATTTT. The encoded protein is CASSPVAGHTDTQYF. Full variable domain (missing parts from reference TRBV18 and TRBJ2-3): NAGVMQNPRHLVRRRGQEARLRCSPMKGHSHVYWYRQLPEEGLKFMVYLQKENIIDESGMPKERFSAEFPKEGPSILRIQQVVRGDSAAYFCASSPVAGHTDTQYFGPGTRLTVL.

This clone was detected once. The chain combines TRBV4-1 with TRBJ2-7; TRBD2 agrees at 15 bases. The junction had 2 bases not matched to a gene; V was cut back by 4 bases and J by 1 base. Germline lookup yields CDR1 MGHRA and CDR2 YSYEKL. The CDR3 runs 16 residues. The CDR3 loop reads CASSLGTSGGSYEQYF. The CDR3 region has the DNA TGCGCCAGCAGCCTCGGGACTAGCGGGGGGTCCTACGAGCAGTACTTC.

The V and J genes are TRBV4-2 and TRBJ2-5; 10 bases fit TRBD2. Germline CDR1 is LGHNA and CDR2 is YNFKEQ. The length of the CDR3 is 17 residues. V lost 0 bases to trimming and J lost 5 bases; unmatched junction nucleotides: 9. CDR3 protein: CASSQDPQRGGKETQYF. The CDR3 DNA is TGTGCCAGCAGCCAAGATCCACAGCGGGGGGGCAAGGAGACCCAGTACTTC.

The chain carries TRBV27 and TRBJ2-7; 11 nucleotides match TRBD2. The ends lost 5 bases at V and 2 bases at J; junction bases unmatched: 11. CDR1 MNHEY and CDR2 SMNVEV come from the germline V gene (reference sequence). The CDR3 sequence is 17 residues long. The CDR3: CASSAYITSGRPYEQYF. The CDR3 DNA follows: TGTGCCAGCAGTGCCTACATTACTAGCGGGAGACCCTACGAGCAGTACTTC.

The chain is built from TRBV19 and TRBJ1-6, with 8 bases matching TRBD1. V gave up 5 bases and J gave up 5 bases; unmatched junction bases: 11. CDR3 length equals 17 residues. Per the germline V gene, CDR1 is LNHDA and CDR2 is SQIVND (reference sequence). The DNA for the CDR3 is TGTGCCAGTAGTCCGACACAGGGGGGTTGGGATAATTCACCCCTCCACTTT. This gives the protein CASSPTQGGWDNSPLHF.

CDR3 nucleotide sequence: TGTGCCAGCGGGAGACAGGGAGGAGCTTATGGCTACACCTTC. Protein sequence: CASGRQGGAYGYTF. The chain is built from TRBV6-5 and TRBJ1-2; 7 bases agree with TRBD1. CDR1 and CDR2 (germline): MNHEY, SVGAGI. The CDR3 length is 14 residues. The ends lost 8 bases at V and 5 bases at J; junction bases unmatched: 11.

The V call is TRBV27, the J call TRBJ2-7; D possibly corresponds to TRBD2 (5 bases). Germline V gene sequence: CDR1 MNHEY, CDR2 SMNVEV (reference sequence). Trimming left V 3 bases short and J 2 bases short, with 11 bases between. The CDR3 runs 14 residues. In DNA, the CDR3 is TGTGCCAGCAGTTTCGGGGTACATGCCTACGAGCAGTACTTC. It yields the protein CASSFGVHAYEQYF.

The genes are TRBV7-2 and TRBJ1-1; D possibly corresponds to TRBD1 (6 bases). Germline lookup yields CDR1 SGHTA and CDR2 FQGNSA. The CDR3 has 14 amino acids. V shed 5 bases and J shed 1 base, with 11 bases lying between them. CDR3: CASSQGWGNTEAFF. Here the CDR3 DNA reads TGTGCCAGCAGCCAGGGGTGGGGGAACACTGAAGCTTTCTTT.

The CDR3 bases are TGTGCCAGCGGACAGGGTTCTTACGAGCAGTACTTC. Amino acids: CASGQGSYEQYF. The rearrangement uses TRBV28 and TRBJ2-7; TRBD1 matches 8 bases. Trimming took 8 bases from V and 4 from J; bases not matched to a gene: 4. The V gene's germline CDR1 is MDHEN and CDR2 SYDVKM. This CDR3 is 12 amino acids long.

The chain links TRBV19 to TRBJ2-3; 7 positions agree with TRBD1. Losses at the gene ends were 11 bases for V and 2 bases for J; bases not matched to a gene: 13. Germline lookup yields CDR1 LNHDA and CDR2 SQIVND (reference sequence). The CDR3 contains 15 residues. This chain's CDR3 is CAATQWDRDTDTQYF. CDR3 DNA: TGTGCCGCCACGCAGTGGGACAGAGACACAGATACGCAGTATTTT. The whole variable domain, filled in from reference TRBV19 and TRBJ2-3, reads DGGITQSPKYLFRKEGQNVTLSCEQNLNHDAMYWYRQDPGQGLRLIYYSQIVNDFQKGDIAEGYSVSREKKESFPLTVTSAQKNPTAFYLCAATQWDRDTDTQYFGPGTRLTVL.

The V gene is TRBV4-3, the J gene TRBJ1-1; D not certain. This CDR3 contains 14 residues. Germline values: CDR1 LGHNA, CDR2 YSLEER. Trimming left V 8 bases short and J 0 bases short, with 13 bases between. The CDR3 bases are TGCGCCAGCTCCGGGTTGAGCATGAACACTGAAGCTTTCTTT. As protein: CASSGLSMNTEAFF.

Here the CDR3 DNA reads TGTGCCAGCAGACCTGGGAGGAGGACACTTTATAATTCACCCCTCCACTTT. This codes for CASRPGRRTLYNSPLHF. The chain combines TRBV7-8 with TRBJ1-6; perhaps TRBD1 as D (5 bases). The V gene lost 6 bases and the J gene lost 4 bases, with 19 bases spanning the gap. Germline values: CDR1 SGHVS, CDR2 FQNEAQ. This CDR3 region has 17 residues.

This clone occurred once. V is TRBV5-8 and J is TRBJ1-6; possible D gene TRBD1, 5 bases. Trimming left V 5 bases short and J 1 base short, with 7 bases between. CDR3 length: 14 residues. Germline CDR1 SGHTS, CDR2 YDEGEE. The chain's CDR3 is CASRRQSYNSPLHF. CDR3 in DNA: TGTGCCAGCAGGAGACAGTCCTATAATTCACCCCTCCACTTT.

The rearrangement joins TRBV30 to TRBJ2-7; D not certain. The CDR3 has 13 residues. V dropped 2 bases and J dropped 7 bases, with 15 bases sitting between them. The germline V gene encodes CDR1 GTSNPN and CDR2 SVGIG (reference sequence). Written as DNA, the CDR3 is TGTGCCTGGAGTCTCGGCAGGCCGAGAGAGCAGTACTTC. Amino acids: CAWSLGRPREQYF.